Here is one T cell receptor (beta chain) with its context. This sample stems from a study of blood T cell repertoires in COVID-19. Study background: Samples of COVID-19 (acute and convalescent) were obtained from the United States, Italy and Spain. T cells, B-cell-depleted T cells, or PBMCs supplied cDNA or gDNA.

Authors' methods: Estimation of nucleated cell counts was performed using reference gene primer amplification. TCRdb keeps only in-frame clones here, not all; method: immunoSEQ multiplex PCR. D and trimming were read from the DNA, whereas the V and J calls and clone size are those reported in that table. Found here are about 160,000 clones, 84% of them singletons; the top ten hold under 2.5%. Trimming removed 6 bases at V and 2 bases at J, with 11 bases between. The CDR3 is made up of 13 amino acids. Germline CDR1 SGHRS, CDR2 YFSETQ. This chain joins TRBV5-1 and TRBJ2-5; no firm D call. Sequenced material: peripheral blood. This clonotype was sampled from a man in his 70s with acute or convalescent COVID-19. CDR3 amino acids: CASTPRTQETQYF. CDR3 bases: TGCGCCAGCACCCCTCGAACACAAGAGACCCAGTACTTC.